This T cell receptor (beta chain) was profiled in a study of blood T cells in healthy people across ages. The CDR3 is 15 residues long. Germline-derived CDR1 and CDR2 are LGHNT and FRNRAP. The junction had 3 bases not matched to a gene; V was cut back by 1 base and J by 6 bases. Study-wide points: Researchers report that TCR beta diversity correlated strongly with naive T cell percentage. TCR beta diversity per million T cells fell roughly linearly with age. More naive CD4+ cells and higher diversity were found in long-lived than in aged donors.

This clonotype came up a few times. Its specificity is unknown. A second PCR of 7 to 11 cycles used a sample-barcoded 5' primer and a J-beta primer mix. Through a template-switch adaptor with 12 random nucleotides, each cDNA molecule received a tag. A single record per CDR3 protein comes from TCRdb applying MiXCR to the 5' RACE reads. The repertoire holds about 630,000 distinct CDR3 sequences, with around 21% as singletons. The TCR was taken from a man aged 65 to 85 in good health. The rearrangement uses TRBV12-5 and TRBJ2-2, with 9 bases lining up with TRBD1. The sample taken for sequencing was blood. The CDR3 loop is CASGLATGGPGELFF. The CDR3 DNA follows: TGTGCTAGTGGTTTGGCCACAGGGGGCCCCGGGGAGCTGTTTTTT.